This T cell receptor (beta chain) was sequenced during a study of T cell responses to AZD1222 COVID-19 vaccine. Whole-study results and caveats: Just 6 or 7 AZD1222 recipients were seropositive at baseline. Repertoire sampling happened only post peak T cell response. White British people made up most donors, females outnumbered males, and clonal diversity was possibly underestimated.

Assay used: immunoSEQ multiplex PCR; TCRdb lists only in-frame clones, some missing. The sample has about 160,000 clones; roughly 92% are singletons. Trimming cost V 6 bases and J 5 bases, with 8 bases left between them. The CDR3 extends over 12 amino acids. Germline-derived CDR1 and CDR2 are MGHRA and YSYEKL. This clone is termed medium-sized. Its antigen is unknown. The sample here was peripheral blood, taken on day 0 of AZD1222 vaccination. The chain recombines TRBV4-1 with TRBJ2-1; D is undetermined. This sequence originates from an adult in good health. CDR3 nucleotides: TGCGCCAGCAGGCTGGGGAACAATGAGCAGTTCTTC. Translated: CASRLGNNEQFF.